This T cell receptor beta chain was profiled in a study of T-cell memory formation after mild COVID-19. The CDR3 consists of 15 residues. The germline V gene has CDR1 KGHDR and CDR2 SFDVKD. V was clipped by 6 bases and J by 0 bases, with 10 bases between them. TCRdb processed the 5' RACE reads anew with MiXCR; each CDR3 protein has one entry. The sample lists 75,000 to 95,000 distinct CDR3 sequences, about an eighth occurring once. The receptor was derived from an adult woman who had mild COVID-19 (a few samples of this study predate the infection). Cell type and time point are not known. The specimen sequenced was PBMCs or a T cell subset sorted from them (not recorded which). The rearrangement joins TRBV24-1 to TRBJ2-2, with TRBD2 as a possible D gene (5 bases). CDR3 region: CATSSRLPNTGELFF. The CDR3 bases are TGTGCCACCAGTTCGAGACTACCGAACACCGGGGAGCTGTTTTTT.